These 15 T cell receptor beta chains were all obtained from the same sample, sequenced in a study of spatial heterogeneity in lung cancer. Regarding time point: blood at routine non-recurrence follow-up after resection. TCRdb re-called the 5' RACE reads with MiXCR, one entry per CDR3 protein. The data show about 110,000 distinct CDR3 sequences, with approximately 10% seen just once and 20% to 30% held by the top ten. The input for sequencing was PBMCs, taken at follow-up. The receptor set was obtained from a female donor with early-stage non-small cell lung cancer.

This CDR3 reads CASSYSATSYYEQYF. In DNA form, the CDR3 reads TGTGCCAGCAGTTACTCAGCCACCTCGTACTACGAGCAGTACTTC. The rearrangement joins TRBV6-5 to TRBJ2-7; unclear D gene. The CDR3 is 15 residues long. Trimming took off 0 bases at V and 3 bases at J, with 12 bases between the two ends. The germline gives CDR1 MNHEY, CDR2 SVGAGI.

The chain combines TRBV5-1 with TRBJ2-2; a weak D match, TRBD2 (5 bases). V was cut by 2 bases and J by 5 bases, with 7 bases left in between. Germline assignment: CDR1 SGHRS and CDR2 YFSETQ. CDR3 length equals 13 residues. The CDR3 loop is CASSFGETGELFF. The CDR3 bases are TGCGCCAGCAGCTTCGGGGAGACCGGGGAGCTGTTTTTT.

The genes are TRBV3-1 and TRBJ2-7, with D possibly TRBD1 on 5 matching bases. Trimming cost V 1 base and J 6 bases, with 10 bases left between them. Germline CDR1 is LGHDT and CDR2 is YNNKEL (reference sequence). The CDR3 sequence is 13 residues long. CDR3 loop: CASSQAERGEQYF. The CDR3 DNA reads TGTGCCAGCAGCCAAGCGGAAAGGGGCGAGCAGTACTTC.

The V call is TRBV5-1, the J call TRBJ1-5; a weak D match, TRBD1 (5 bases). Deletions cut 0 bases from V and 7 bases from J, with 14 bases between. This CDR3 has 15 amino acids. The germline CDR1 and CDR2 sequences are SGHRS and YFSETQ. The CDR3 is CASSLDTGLNQPQHF. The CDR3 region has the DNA TGCGCCAGCAGCTTGGATACAGGTCTGAACCAGCCCCAGCATTTT.

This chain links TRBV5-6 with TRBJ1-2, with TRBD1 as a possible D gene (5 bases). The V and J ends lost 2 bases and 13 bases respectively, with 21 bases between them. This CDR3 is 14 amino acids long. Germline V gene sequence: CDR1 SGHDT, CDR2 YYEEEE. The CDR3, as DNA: TGTGCCAGCAGCTTTCCCGGGACGGATACTACGAGCACCTTC. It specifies CASSFPGTDTTSTF.

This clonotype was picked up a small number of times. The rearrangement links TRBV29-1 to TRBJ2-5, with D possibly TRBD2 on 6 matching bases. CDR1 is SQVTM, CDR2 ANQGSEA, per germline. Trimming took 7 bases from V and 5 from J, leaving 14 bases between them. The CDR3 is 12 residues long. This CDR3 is CSGTGTGETQYF. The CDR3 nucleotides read TGCAGCGGAACGGGGACTGGGGAGACCCAGTACTTC.

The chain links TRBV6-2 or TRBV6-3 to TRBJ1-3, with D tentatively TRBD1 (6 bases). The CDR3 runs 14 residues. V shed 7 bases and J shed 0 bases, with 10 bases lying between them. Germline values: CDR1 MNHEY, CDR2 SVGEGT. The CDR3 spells CASIQGFSGNTIYF. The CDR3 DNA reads TGTGCCAGCATCCAGGGGTTCTCTGGAAACACCATATATTTT.

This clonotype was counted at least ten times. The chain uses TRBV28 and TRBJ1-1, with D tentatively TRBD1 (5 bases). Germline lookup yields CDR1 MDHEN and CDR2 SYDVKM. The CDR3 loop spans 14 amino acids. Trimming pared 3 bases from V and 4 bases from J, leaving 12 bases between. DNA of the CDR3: TGTGCCAGCAGTTTCGGGGCAGGCCCCACTGAAGCTTTCTTT. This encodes CASSFGAGPTEAFF.

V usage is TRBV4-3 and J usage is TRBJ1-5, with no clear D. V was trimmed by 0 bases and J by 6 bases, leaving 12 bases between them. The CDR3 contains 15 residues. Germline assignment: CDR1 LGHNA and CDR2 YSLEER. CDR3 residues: CASSQERRVGQPQHF. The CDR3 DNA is TGCGCCAGCAGCCAAGAAAGGAGGGTTGGTCAGCCCCAGCATTTT.

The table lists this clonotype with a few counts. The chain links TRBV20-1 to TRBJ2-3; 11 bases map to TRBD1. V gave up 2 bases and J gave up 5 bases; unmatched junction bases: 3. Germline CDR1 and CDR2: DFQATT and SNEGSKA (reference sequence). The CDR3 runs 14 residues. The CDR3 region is CSARRTGGLDTQYF. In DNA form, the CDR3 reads TGCAGTGCTAGAAGGACAGGGGGCTTAGATACGCAGTATTTT.

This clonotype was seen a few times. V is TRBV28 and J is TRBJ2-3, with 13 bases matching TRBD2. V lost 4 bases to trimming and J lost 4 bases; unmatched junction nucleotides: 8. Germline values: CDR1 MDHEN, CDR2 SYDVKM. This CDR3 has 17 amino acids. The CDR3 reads CASSSTTSGRAADTQYF. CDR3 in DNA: TGTGCCAGCAGTTCAACTACTAGCGGGAGGGCCGCAGATACGCAGTATTTT.

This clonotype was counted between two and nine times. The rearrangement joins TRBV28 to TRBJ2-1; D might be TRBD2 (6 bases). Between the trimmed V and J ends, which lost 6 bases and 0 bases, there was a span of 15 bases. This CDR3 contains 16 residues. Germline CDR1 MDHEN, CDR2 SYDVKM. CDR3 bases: TGTGCCAGCAGAGATTCTAGCGCGAACTCCTACAATGAGCAGTTCTTC. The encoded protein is CASRDSSANSYNEQFF.

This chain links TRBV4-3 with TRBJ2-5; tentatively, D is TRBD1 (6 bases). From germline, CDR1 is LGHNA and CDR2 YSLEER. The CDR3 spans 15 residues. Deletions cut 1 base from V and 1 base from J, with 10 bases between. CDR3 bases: TGCGCCAGCAGCCAAGCCCCGGACAGCCAAGAGACCCAGTACTTC. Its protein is CASSQAPDSQETQYF.

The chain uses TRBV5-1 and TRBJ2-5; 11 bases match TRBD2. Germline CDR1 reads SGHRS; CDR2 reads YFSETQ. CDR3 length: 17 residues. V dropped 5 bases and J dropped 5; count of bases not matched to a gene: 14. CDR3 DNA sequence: TGCGCCAGCAGTCGAGGGCTACTAGCGGGAGAACGGGAGACCCAGTACTTC. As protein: CASSRGLLAGERETQYF.

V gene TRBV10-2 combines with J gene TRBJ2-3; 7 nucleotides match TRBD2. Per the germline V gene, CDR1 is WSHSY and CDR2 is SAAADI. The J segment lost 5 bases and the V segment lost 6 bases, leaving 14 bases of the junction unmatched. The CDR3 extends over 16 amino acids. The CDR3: CASRIPWEGPEDTQYF. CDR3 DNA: TGCGCCAGCAGGATACCTTGGGAGGGCCCGGAAGATACGCAGTATTTT.